The clone carrying this T cell receptor beta chain was observed many times. Antigen specificity is unknown. Trimming stripped 2 bases from V and 2 bases from J, with 10 bases between. The CDR3 has 15 amino acids. Germline V gives CDR1 MNHEY, CDR2 SVGEGT. This entry is derived from a study of tumor-infiltrating lymphocytes in primary liver carcinoma. Extraction of RNA together with DNA used roughly 20-32 mg of unsorted bulk tissue. Whole-study findings and limits: Just about 7.5-25% of leading clones were found in every one of five regions. A significantly higher top-250-clone fraction was found in tumors than in blood (p = 0.039). Less overlap was seen in tumor-adjacent and tumor-blood pairs than in tumor region pairs.

The investigators made TCR beta cDNA from 400 to 550 ng total RNA, using a constant-region primer. Each TCR beta library was derived from three nested multiplex PCR rounds that employed slightly modified ARM-PCR. For 10 cycles apiece, the opening two PCR rounds ran with TRBV1-TRBV30 forward primers and a C-beta reverse primer. TCRdb re-derived calls from the multiplex PCR reads in MiXCR, one entry per CDR3 protein. The table lists tens of thousands of distinct CDR3 sequences, 71% of them singletons. The sample comprised liver tumor tissue from sampling region 5. As for subset: tumor region T5, tumor centre. This receptor was taken from a man aged 35-49 years with primary liver carcinoma and hepatitis B virus infection. The chain joins TRBV6-2 or TRBV6-3 to TRBJ2-1, with D hard to call. The CDR3 nucleotides are TGTGCCAGCAGTTACGGCGCCAGCACCTACAATGAGCAGTTCTTC. Protein product: CASSYGASTYNEQFF.